Each of the 32 T cell receptor beta chains below was sequenced from the same sample in a study of radiation and T cells in renal cell carcinoma. The table came from immunoSEQ multiplex PCR; TCRdb's copy has only in-frame clones and leaves some out. The repertoire holds some 50,000 clones, with about 83% as singletons. Time point here: baseline pretreatment blood. Regarding treatment: 15 Gy SBRT to primary tumor, nephrectomy 4 weeks later. Specimen: blood, collected from a patient whose treatment included radiotherapy and nephrectomy. The receptors originated from a woman in her 70s with renal cell carcinoma.

The J gene is TRBJ2-7, the V gene TRBV18; D gene ambiguous. The germline CDR1 and CDR2 sequences are KGHSH and LQKENI. CDR3 size: 13 residues. Trimming left V 6 bases short and J 7 bases short, with 16 bases between. The CDR3 sequence is CASSYFSASEQYF. The CDR3 DNA sequence: TGTGCCAGCTCCTACTTTTCGGCGTCGGAGCAGTACTTC. Together with reference TRBV18 and TRBJ2-7, the CDR3 gives the full variable domain: NAGVMQNPRHLVRRRGQEARLRCSPMKGHSHVYWYRQLPEEGLKFMVYLQKENIIDESGMPKERFSAEFPKEGPSILRIQQVVRGDSAAYFCASSYFSASEQYFGPGTRLTVT.

The rearrangement links TRBV7-2 to TRBJ2-2, with a possible D match to TRBD1 (6 bases). Germline loops: CDR1 SGHTA, CDR2 FQGNSA. CDR3 length: 15 amino acids. V dropped 5 bases and J dropped 0 bases, with 10 bases sitting between them. Written as DNA, the CDR3 is TGTGCCAGCAGCCAAGACAGGACGAACACCGGGGAGCTGTTTTTT. Residues: CASSQDRTNTGELFF.

The gene calls are TRBV19 and TRBJ2-7; 12 bases agree with TRBD2. The CDR3 is made up of 16 amino acids. In germline, CDR1 is LNHDA, CDR2 SQIVND (reference sequence). The V gene end was trimmed by 1 base and the J gene end by 1 base; junction bases not matched to a gene: 2. Here the CDR3 reads CASSIGTSGASYEQYF. The DNA for the CDR3 is TGTGCCAGTAGTATAGGGACTAGCGGGGCTTCCTACGAGCAGTACTTC.

This chain joins TRBV6-5 and TRBJ2-5; the D is unclear. There are 16 residues in the CDR3. Germline V gene lookup returns CDR1 MNHEY and CDR2 SVGAGI. The V end lost 0 bases, the J end lost 4 bases, and 15 bases lay between the germline ends. CDR3 sequence reads: CASSYSTLVVGETQYF. CDR3 in DNA: TGTGCCAGCAGTTACTCGACCCTAGTTGTTGGAGAGACCCAGTACTTC.

CDR3 sequence: CASSLGGTGSNQPQHF. The CDR3 coding sequence is TGTGCCAGCAGCTTAGGCGGGACGGGTAGCAATCAGCCCCAGCATTTT. The V gene is TRBV13, the J gene TRBJ1-5; tentative D call: TRBD1 (5 bases). This CDR3 region has 16 residues. The V end was cut by 0 bases, the J end by 0 bases, with 9 bases between. The germline V gene encodes CDR1 PRHDT and CDR2 FYEKMQ (reference sequence). The full variable domain, with the rest looked up from reference TRBV13 and TRBJ1-5, is AAGVIQSPRHLIKEKRETATLKCYPIPRHDTVYWYQQGPGQDPQFLISFYEKMQSDKGSIPDRFSAQQFSDYHSELNMSSLELGDSALYFCASSLGGTGSNQPQHFGDGTRLSIL.

V is TRBV5-1 and J is TRBJ2-1, with TRBD1 identical over 7 bases. V dropped 3 bases and J dropped 9; count of bases not matched to a gene: 3. Germline-derived CDR1 and CDR2 are SGHRS and YFSETQ. The CDR3 has 12 residues. In DNA form, the CDR3 reads TGCGCCAGCAGCTCTAACAGGGGTGAGCAGTTCTTC. Translation: CASSSNRGEQFF.

J is TRBJ2-5 and V is TRBV12-5; no reliable D call. The V gene lost 1 base and the J gene lost 5 bases, with 8 bases spanning the gap. Germline V gives CDR1 LGHNT, CDR2 FRNRAP. The CDR3 sequence is 13 residues long. CDR3 DNA sequence: TGTGCTAGTGGTTTGGGGACCTGGGAGACCCAGTACTTC. Its translation: CASGLGTWETQYF.

This clone occurred a few times. The V and J genes are TRBV4-1 and TRBJ1-1; D gene uncertain. The CDR3 sequence is 11 residues long. Trimming left V 1 base short and J 5 bases short, with 2 bases between. The germline gives CDR1 MGHRA, CDR2 YSYEKL. This chain's CDR3 is CASSQGTEAFF. In DNA form, the CDR3 reads TGCGCCAGCAGCCAAGGAACTGAAGCTTTCTTT.

The chain carries TRBV7-8 and TRBJ2-7; D is unclear. The CDR3 sequence is 11 residues long. In germline, CDR1 is SGHVS, CDR2 FQNEAQ. V lost 6 bases and J 3 bases, leaving 6 bases between the germline ends. The CDR3 coding sequence is TGTGCCAGCAGTTTGGTCTACGAGCAGTACTTC. This sequence encodes CASSLVYEQYF.

This clone showed up just once. The chain has TRBV29-1 and TRBJ2-7; unclear D gene. This CDR3 spans 12 amino acids. V lost 2 bases to trimming and J lost 0 bases, with 5 bases between them. Germline V gene lookup returns CDR1 SQVTM and CDR2 ANQGSEA. Here the CDR3 reads CSVETGSYEQYF. The CDR3 DNA reads as TGCAGCGTTGAAACTGGCTCCTACGAGCAGTACTTC.

The V call is TRBV6-5, the J call TRBJ1-2; tentatively, D is TRBD1 (6 bases). The CDR3 runs 15 residues. CDR1 MNHEY and CDR2 SVGAGI come from the germline V gene. V lost 10 bases and J lost 6, with 24 bases in between. The CDR3 loop reads CATQGRDNIGDGYTF. CDR3 sequence (DNA): TGTGCCACACAGGGACGGGACAACATAGGGGATGGCTACACCTTC.

This sequence joins TRBV7-3 and TRBJ1-1; possibly TRBD1 for D (5 bases). V lost 5 bases and J lost 0, with 10 bases in between. In germline, CDR1 is SGHTA, CDR2 FQGTGA. The CDR3 has 14 residues. The CDR3 DNA is TGTGCCAGCAGCCAGGGAGGGGTGAACACTGAAGCTTTCTTT. This codes for CASSQGGVNTEAFF. Combining the CDR3 with reference TRBV7-3 and TRBJ1-1 gives the whole variable domain GAGVSQTPSNKVTEKGKYVELRCDPISGHTALYWYRQSLGQGPEFLIYFQGTGAADDSGLPNDRFFAVRPEGSVSTLKIQRTERGDSAVYLCASSQGGVNTEAFFGQGTRLTVV.

V usage is TRBV5-1 and J usage is TRBJ1-2; 8 nucleotides match TRBD1. V gave up 2 bases and J gave up 8 bases; unmatched junction bases: 8. Per germline, CDR1 SGHRS and CDR2 YFSETQ. This CDR3 has 14 amino acids. CDR3 sequence: CASSLGTGFLGYTF. CDR3 nucleotide sequence: TGCGCCAGCAGCTTAGGGACAGGCTTTTTGGGCTACACCTTC.

The genes are TRBV19 and TRBJ1-1; the D gene is possibly TRBD1 (5 bases). Trimming took off 7 bases at V and 4 bases at J, with 10 bases between the two ends. This CDR3 is built from 12 residues. Per the germline V gene, CDR1 is LNHDA and CDR2 is SQIVND (reference sequence). The CDR3: CASNGGGTEAFF. CDR3 coding DNA: TGTGCCAGTAACGGGGGGGGCACTGAAGCTTTCTTT. Full variable domain (rest looked up from reference TRBV19 and TRBJ1-1): DGGITQSPKYLFRKEGQNVTLSCEQNLNHDAMYWYRQDPGQGLRLIYYSQIVNDFQKGDIAEGYSVSREKKESFPLTVTSAQKNPTAFYLCASNGGGTEAFFGQGTRLTVV.

This chain joins TRBV7-2 and TRBJ2-7; TRBD2 agrees at 8 bases. Trimming took 4 bases from V and 4 from J; bases not matched to a gene: 6. The CDR3 runs 14 residues. Per the germline V gene, CDR1 is SGHTA and CDR2 is FQGNSA. CDR3 residues: CASSYPGGAYEQYF. CDR3 coding DNA: TGTGCCAGCAGCTACCCCGGGGGGGCGTACGAGCAGTACTTC.

The chain employs TRBV2 and TRBJ2-3; D might be TRBD2 (6 bases). Germline CDR1 SNHLY, CDR2 FYNNEI. Deletions cut 10 bases from V and 8 bases from J, with 7 bases between. CDR3 length equals 9 residues. The CDR3 protein is CATGGTQYF. The CDR3 DNA reads as TGTGCCACCGGGGGTACGCAGTATTTT.

The chain joins TRBV5-1 to TRBJ2-1; D is possibly TRBD2 (5 bases). This CDR3 region has 14 residues. Germline V gene lookup returns CDR1 SGHRS and CDR2 YFSETQ. V lost 0 bases and J lost 5, with 9 bases in between. The CDR3 DNA sequence: TGCGCCAGCAGCTTGGGGCGGGTCGACAATGAGCAGTTCTTC. Encoded protein: CASSLGRVDNEQFF.

The chain links TRBV9 to TRBJ2-3; D not certain. V dropped 0 bases and J dropped 2 bases, with 10 bases sitting between them. The CDR3 is 15 amino acids. Germline V gene data show CDR1 as SGDLS and CDR2 as YYNGEE. The CDR3 DNA sequence: TGTGCCAGCAGCGTAGTGAGCTCTTACACAGATACGCAGTATTTT. Translating it yields CASSVVSSYTDTQYF. Full variable domain (rest looked up from reference TRBV9 and TRBJ2-3): DSGVTQTPKHLITATGQRVTLRCSPRSGDLSVYWYQQSLDQGLQFLIQYYNGEERAKGNILERFSAQQFPDLHSELNLSSLELGDSALYFCASSVVSSYTDTQYFGPGTRLTVL.

The rearrangement joins TRBV6-6 to TRBJ2-7; unclear D gene. CDR1 is MNHNY, CDR2 SVGAGI, per germline (reference sequence). Trimming cost V 2 bases and J 2 bases, with 4 bases left between them. The CDR3 length is 12 residues. CDR3 region: CASSYGTYEQYF. In DNA form, the CDR3 reads TGTGCCAGCAGTTACGGAACCTACGAGCAGTACTTC.

J is TRBJ2-7 and V is TRBV25-1; 10 nucleotides match TRBD1. Germline V gene lookup returns CDR1 MGHDK and CDR2 SYGVNS. V lost 6 bases, J lost 4 bases, and 6 bases stayed unmatched. CDR3 length equals 14 residues. The CDR3 loop is CASRGDRGVYEQYF. CDR3 DNA: TGTGCCAGCAGGGGGGACAGGGGCGTTTACGAGCAGTACTTC.

The chain employs TRBV5-5 and TRBJ2-7, with 8 bases lining up with TRBD2. The ends lost 4 bases at V and 7 bases at J; junction bases unmatched: 13. Per germline, CDR1 SGHKS and CDR2 YYEKEE (reference sequence). This CDR3 contains 15 residues. The CDR3 region is CASSLDTGGSSEQYF. CDR3 nucleotide sequence: TGTGCCAGCAGCCTGGACACGGGGGGGTCGAGTGAGCAGTACTTC.

The chain recombines TRBV11-2 with TRBJ1-5, with D possibly being TRBD1 (5 bases). This CDR3 contains 15 residues. Germline V gene data show CDR1 as SGHAT and CDR2 as FQNNGV. V was pared by 3 bases and J by 2 bases, with 11 bases between. The CDR3 bases are TGTGCCAGCAGCTTGGGAGACAGCGGCAATCAGCCCCAGCATTTT. This translates into CASSLGDSGNQPQHF.

The chain carries TRBV5-4 and TRBJ2-3; the D gene is possibly TRBD1 (6 bases). Germline V gene data show CDR1 as SGHNT and CDR2 as YYREEE (reference sequence). V was cut by 4 bases and J by 6 bases, with 15 bases left in between. This CDR3 region has 14 residues. CDR3 residues: CASSGGMGMDTQYF. The DNA for the CDR3 is TGTGCCAGCAGCGGGGGCATGGGAATGGATACGCAGTATTTT.

This clone was observed once. CDR3 nucleotide sequence: TGCAGCGTTTTGTGGCTAGCGGGATTAAACTACGAGCAGTACTTC. It yields the protein CSVLWLAGLNYEQYF. The chain carries TRBV29-1 and TRBJ2-7; 9 nucleotides line up with TRBD2. The junction had 11 bases not matched to a gene; V was cut back by 5 bases and J by 3 bases. The CDR3 is made up of 15 amino acids. Germline V gene sequence: CDR1 SQVTM, CDR2 ANQGSEA.

The V and J genes are TRBV5-4 and TRBJ1-1, with D hard to call. V lost 0 bases and J 2 bases, leaving 8 bases between the germline ends. The CDR3 has 14 residues. Looked up from germline, CDR1 is SGHNT and CDR2 is YYREEE (reference sequence). The CDR3 sequence: CASSLVTANTEAFF. The CDR3 nucleotides are TGTGCCAGCAGCTTGGTGACGGCAAACACTGAAGCTTTCTTT.

The chain carries TRBV30 and TRBJ2-7, with 7 bases that match TRBD2. The CDR3 is 12 amino acids. CDR1 is GTSNPN, CDR2 SVGIG, per germline (reference sequence). The CDR3 region is CASGQALREQYF. DNA of the CDR3: TGTGCTAGCGGGCAGGCACTACGTGAGCAGTACTTC.

The CDR3 DNA reads as TGTGCCAGCAGCGGCCACATGCAGGGGGGAACGGATACGCAGTATTTT. It translates to CASSGHMQGGTDTQYF. The chain has TRBV9 and TRBJ2-3; weak D call: TRBD1 (7 bases). The germline gives CDR1 SGDLS, CDR2 YYNGEE. The length of the CDR3 is 16 residues. Trimming took 3 bases from V and 6 from J, leaving 20 bases between them.

This chain connects TRBV6-1 to TRBJ1-5; D perhaps matches TRBD1 (6 bases). In germline, CDR1 is MNHNS, CDR2 SASEGT. The ends were cut back, 3 bases at V and 7 bases at J, with 19 bases in the middle. The CDR3 sequence is 16 residues long. This CDR3 is CASSDGGHLLMQPQHF. The DNA of the CDR3 is TGTGCCAGCAGTGATGGGGGACATCTGTTAATGCAGCCCCAGCATTTT.

The chain is built from TRBV29-1 and TRBJ1-2; D is undetermined. V lost 0 bases, J lost 4 bases, and 9 bases lay in between. CDR3 length equals 13 residues. Germline V gene lookup returns CDR1 SQVTM and CDR2 ANQGSEA. In DNA form, the CDR3 reads TGCAGCGTTGAAGATCGGCAGACCTATGGCTACACCTTC. Amino acid sequence: CSVEDRQTYGYTF.

This chain uses TRBV5-1 with TRBJ2-7; 12 bases are shared with TRBD2. In germline, CDR1 is SGHRS, CDR2 YFSETQ. The CDR3 runs to 15 residues. Germline trimming cut 4 bases from V and 6 bases from J; bases unmatched to any gene: 8. The CDR3 sequence: CASSPSTSGGGEQYF. The CDR3 coding sequence is TGCGCCAGCAGCCCATCGACTAGCGGGGGTGGCGAGCAGTACTTC.

The chain is built from TRBV11-3 and TRBJ2-6; D remains unclear. The germline V and J ends were trimmed by 1 base and 0 bases, with 7 bases remaining between them. Germline V gene lookup returns CDR1 SGHNT and CDR2 YENEEA. This CDR3 has 16 residues. The CDR3 here is CASSLGGFSGANVLTF. The CDR3 DNA reads as TGTGCCAGCAGCTTAGGGGGTTTCTCTGGGGCCAACGTCCTGACTTTC.

This clone was observed a single time. This chain uses TRBV2 with TRBJ1-2; no reliable D call. Trimming removed 7 bases from V and 3 bases from J, with 15 bases in between. The CDR3 covers 14 residues. CDR1 is SNHLY and CDR2 is FYNNEI in the germline V gene. CDR3 DNA: TGTGCCAGCATCCCTATTTCCCCATACTATGGCTACACCTTC. Amino acids: CASIPISPYYGYTF.